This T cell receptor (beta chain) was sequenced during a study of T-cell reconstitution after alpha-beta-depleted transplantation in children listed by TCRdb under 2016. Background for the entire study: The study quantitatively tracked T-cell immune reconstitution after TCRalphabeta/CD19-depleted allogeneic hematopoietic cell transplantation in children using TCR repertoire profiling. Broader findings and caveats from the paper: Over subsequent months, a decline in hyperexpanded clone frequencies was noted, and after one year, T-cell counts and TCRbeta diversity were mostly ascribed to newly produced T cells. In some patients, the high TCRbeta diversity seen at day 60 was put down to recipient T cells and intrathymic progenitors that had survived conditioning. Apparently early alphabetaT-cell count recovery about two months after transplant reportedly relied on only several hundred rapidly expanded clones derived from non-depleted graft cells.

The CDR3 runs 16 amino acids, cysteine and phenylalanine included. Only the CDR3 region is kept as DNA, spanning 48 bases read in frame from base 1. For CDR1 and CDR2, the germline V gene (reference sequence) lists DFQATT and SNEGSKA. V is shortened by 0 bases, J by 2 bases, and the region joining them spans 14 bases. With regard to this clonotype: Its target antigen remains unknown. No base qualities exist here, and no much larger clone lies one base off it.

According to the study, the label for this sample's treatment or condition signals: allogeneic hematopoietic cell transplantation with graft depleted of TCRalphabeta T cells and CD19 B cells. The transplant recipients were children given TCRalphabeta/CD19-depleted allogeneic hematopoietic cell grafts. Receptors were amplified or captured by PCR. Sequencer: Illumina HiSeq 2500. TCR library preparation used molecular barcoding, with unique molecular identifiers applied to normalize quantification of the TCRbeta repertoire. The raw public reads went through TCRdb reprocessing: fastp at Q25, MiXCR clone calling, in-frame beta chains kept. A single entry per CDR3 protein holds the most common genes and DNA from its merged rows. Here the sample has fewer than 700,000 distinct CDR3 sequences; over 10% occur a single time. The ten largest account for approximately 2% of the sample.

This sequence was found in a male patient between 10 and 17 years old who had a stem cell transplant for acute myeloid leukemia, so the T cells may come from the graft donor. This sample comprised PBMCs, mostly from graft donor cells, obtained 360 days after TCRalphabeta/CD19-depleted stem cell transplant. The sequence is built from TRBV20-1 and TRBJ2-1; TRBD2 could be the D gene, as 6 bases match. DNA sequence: TGCAGTGCTAGAGAACCCGGCGGGATCACCTACAATGAGCAGTTCTTC. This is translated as CSAREPGGITYNEQFF.